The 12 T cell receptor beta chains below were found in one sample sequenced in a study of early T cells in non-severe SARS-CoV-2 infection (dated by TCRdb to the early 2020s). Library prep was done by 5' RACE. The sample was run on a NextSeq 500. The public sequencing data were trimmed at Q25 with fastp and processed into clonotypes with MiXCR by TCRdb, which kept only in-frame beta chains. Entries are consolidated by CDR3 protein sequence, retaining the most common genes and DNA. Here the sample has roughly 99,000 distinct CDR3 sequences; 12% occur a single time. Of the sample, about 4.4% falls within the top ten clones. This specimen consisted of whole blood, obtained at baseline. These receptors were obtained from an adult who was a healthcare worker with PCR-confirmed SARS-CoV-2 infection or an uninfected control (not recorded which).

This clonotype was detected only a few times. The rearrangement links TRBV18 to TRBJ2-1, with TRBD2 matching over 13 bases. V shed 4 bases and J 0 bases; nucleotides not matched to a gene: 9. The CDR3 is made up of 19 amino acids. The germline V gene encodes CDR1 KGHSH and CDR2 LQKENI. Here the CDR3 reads CASSLTRTSGGSSYNEQFF. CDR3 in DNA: TGTGCCAGCTCACTAACGAGGACTAGCGGGGGAAGCTCCTACAATGAGCAGTTCTTC.

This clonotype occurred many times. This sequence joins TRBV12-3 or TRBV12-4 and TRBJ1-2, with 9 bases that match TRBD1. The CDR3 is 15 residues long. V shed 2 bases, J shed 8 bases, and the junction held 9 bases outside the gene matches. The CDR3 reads CASSLRHTGGWGYTF. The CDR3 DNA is TGTGCCAGCAGTTTACGGCATACAGGGGGCTGGGGCTACACCTTC.

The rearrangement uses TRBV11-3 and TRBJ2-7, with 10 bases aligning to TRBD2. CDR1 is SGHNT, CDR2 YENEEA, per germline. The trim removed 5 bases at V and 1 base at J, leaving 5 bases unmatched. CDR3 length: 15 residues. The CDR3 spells CASSATGLASYEQYF. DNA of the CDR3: TGTGCCAGCAGCGCCACGGGACTAGCGTCCTACGAGCAGTACTTC.

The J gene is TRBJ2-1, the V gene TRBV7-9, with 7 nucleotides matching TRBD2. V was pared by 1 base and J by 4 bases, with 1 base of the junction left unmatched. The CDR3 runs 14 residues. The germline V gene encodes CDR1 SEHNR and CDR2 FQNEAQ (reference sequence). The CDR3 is CASSLGDYYNEQFF. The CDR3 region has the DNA TGTGCCAGCAGCTTAGGGGACTATTACAATGAGCAGTTCTTC. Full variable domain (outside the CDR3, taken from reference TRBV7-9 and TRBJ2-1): DTGVSQNPRHKITKRGQNVTFRCDPISEHNRLYWYRQTLGQGPEFLTYFQNEAQLEKSRLLSDRFSAERPKGSFSTLEIQRTEQGDSAMYLCASSLGDYYNEQFFGPGTRLTVL.

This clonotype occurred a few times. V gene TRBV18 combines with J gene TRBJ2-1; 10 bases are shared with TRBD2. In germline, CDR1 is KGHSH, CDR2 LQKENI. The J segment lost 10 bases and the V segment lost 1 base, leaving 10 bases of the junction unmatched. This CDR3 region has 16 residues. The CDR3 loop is CASSPLILAGDQEQFF. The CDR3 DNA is TGTGCCAGCTCACCACTGATTCTAGCGGGAGATCAGGAGCAGTTCTTC.

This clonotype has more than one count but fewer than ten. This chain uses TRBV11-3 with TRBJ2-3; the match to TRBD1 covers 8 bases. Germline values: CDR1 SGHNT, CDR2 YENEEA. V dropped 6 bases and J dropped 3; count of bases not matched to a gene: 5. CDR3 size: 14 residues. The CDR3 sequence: CASSKGQATDTQYF. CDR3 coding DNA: TGTGCCAGCAGTAAGGGACAGGCGACAGATACGCAGTATTTT.

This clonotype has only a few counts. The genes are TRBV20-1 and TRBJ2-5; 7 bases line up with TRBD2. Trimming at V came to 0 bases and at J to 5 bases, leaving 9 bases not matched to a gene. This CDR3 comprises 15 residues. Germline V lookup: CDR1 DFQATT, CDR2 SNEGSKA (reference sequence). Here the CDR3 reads CSARDLLRGGETQYF. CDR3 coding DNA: TGCAGTGCTAGAGATCTCCTGCGCGGGGGTGAGACCCAGTACTTC.

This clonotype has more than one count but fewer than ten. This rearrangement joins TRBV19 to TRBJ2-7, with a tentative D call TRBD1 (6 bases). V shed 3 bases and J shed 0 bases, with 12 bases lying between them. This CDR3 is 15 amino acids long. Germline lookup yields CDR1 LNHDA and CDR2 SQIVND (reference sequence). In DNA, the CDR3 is TGTGCCAGTAGTATGGTCAGGGGCTACTCCTACGAGCAGTACTTC. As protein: CASSMVRGYSYEQYF.

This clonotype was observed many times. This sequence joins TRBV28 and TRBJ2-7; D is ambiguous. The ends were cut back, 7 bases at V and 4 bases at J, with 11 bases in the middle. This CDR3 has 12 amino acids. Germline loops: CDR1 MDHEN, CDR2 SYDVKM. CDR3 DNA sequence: TGTGCCAGCACCCGGGCCGCATACGAGCAGTACTTC. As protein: CASTRAAYEQYF.

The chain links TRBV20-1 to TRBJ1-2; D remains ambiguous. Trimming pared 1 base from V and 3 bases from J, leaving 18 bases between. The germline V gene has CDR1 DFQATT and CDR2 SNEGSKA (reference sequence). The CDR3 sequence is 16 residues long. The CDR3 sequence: CSARGAVGIAHYGYTF. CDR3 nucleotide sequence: TGCAGTGCTAGAGGGGCCGTTGGGATAGCACACTATGGCTACACCTTC.

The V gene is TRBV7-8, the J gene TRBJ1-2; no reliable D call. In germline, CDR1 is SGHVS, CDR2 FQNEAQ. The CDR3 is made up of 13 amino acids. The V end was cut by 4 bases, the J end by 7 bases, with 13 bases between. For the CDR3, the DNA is TGTGCCAGCAGCTCCACGAGGGTCGTTGGCTACACCTTC. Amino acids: CASSSTRVVGYTF.

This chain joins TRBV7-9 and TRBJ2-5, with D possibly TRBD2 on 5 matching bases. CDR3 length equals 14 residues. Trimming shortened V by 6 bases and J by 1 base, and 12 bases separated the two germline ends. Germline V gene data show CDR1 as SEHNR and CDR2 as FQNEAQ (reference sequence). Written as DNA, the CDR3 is TGTGCCAGCAGAGTCCATGGACTCCAAGAGACCCAGTACTTC. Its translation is CASRVHGLQETQYF. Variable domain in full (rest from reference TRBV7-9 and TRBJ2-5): DTGVSQNPRHKITKRGQNVTFRCDPISEHNRLYWYRQTLGQGPEFLTYFQNEAQLEKSRLLSDRFSAERPKGSFSTLEIQRTEQGDSAMYLCASRVHGLQETQYFGPGTRLLVL.